The next 20 T cell receptor beta chains were all read from a single sample in a study of T-cell memory formation after mild COVID-19. TCRdb re-derived calls from the 5' RACE reads in MiXCR, one entry per CDR3 protein. The sample lists 110,000 to 150,000 distinct CDR3 sequences, about 14% occurring once. Specimen: PBMCs or a T cell subset sorted from them (not recorded which). The receptors shown here come from an adult woman who had mild COVID-19 (a few samples of this study predate the infection). Cell type and time point are not known.

This clonotype was observed a handful of times. J is TRBJ2-7 and V is TRBV12-3 or TRBV12-4; D is perhaps TRBD1 (6 bases). This CDR3 contains 12 residues. V was shortened by 6 bases and J by 5 bases, with 11 bases between the two germline ends. The CDR3, as DNA: TGTGCCAGCAGATTTACAGGGAACGAGCAGTACTTC. This sequence encodes CASRFTGNEQYF.

The chain joins TRBV5-6 to TRBJ1-2, with TRBD1 matching 7 bases. The CDR3 runs to 15 residues. Per the germline V gene, CDR1 is SGHDT and CDR2 is YYEEEE. J lost 4 bases, V lost 1 base, and 7 bases had no gene match. In nucleotides, the CDR3 is TGTGCCAGCAGCTTGATGAAAGGGACAGCCTATGGCTACACCTTC. Residues: CASSLMKGTAYGYTF.

Only a few counts were recorded for this clonotype. The chain employs TRBV6-5 and TRBJ1-1; D is ambiguous. Germline V gene lookup returns CDR1 MNHEY and CDR2 SVGAGI. Trimming cost V 2 bases and J 3 bases, with 10 bases left between them. This CDR3 is built from 14 residues. The CDR3 DNA is TGTGCCAGCAGTTACGAGGGAGTAGACACTGAAGCTTTCTTT. Protein: CASSYEGVDTEAFF.

This clonotype has just a few counts. The chain couples TRBV19 to TRBJ2-7, with D possibly being TRBD1 (6 bases). This CDR3 comprises 12 residues. The V end lost 10 bases, the J end lost 2 bases, and 12 bases lay between the germline ends. Germline V CDR1 and CDR2: LNHDA, SQIVND (reference sequence). CDR3 nucleotides: TGTGCCACAACGACAGGACCCTACGAGCAGTACTTC. Protein sequence: CATTTGPYEQYF.

This clonotype has a count of ten or more. V is TRBV9 and J is TRBJ1-2; D remains ambiguous. The CDR3 covers 15 residues. V was clipped by 0 bases and J by 0 bases, with 9 bases between them. Germline loops: CDR1 SGDLS, CDR2 YYNGEE. This chain's CDR3 is CASSVGVGSNYGYTF. CDR3 nucleotide sequence: TGTGCCAGCAGCGTAGGGGTCGGCTCTAACTATGGCTACACCTTC.

The chain is built from TRBV6-5 and TRBJ2-1, with TRBD1 as a possible D gene (5 bases). V dropped 2 bases and J dropped 1 base, with 9 bases sitting between them. In germline, CDR1 is MNHEY, CDR2 SVGAGI. The CDR3 extends over 15 amino acids. Here the CDR3 reads CASSYGAGSYNEQFF. The CDR3 DNA is TGTGCCAGCAGTTACGGAGCAGGGTCCTACAATGAGCAGTTCTTC.

This clonotype was seen many times. The V and J genes are TRBV4-2 and TRBJ2-3; D remains unclear. Germline loops: CDR1 LGHNA, CDR2 YNFKEQ. Deletions cut 0 bases from V and 0 bases from J, with 10 bases between. The length of the CDR3 is 16 residues. CDR3 amino acids: CASSQDLGSSTDTQYF. CDR3 nucleotide sequence: TGTGCCAGCAGCCAAGATCTGGGTAGTAGCACAGATACGCAGTATTTT.

A few counts support this clonotype. The chain employs TRBV9 and TRBJ1-4; D ambiguous. Trimming took 3 bases from V and 7 from J, leaving 16 bases between them. The CDR3 is 15 amino acids. The germline CDR1 and CDR2 sequences are SGDLS and YYNGEE. The CDR3 DNA follows: TGTGCCAGCAGCGAAATGGACGCCGGTCTTGAAAAACTGTTTTTT. Amino acids: CASSEMDAGLEKLFF.

This clonotype was counted a few times. The rearrangement joins TRBV5-1 to TRBJ2-7; either TRBD1 or TRBD2 may supply D (6 bases each). Germline CDR1 and CDR2: SGHRS and YFSETQ. Trimming removed 4 bases from V and 2 bases from J, with 13 bases in between. There are 14 residues in the CDR3. The CDR3 is CASSPWGATYEQYF. The CDR3 nucleotides are TGCGCCAGCAGCCCCTGGGGGGCCACCTACGAGCAGTACTTC.

The sample holds a few counts of this clonotype. V and J are TRBV19 and TRBJ2-7, with 8 bases fitting TRBD1. Germline assignment: CDR1 LNHDA and CDR2 SQIVND (reference sequence). Trimming cost V 4 bases and J 4 bases; bases outside gene matches: 6. CDR3 length: 14 amino acids. CDR3 amino acids: CASSTHGQGYEQYF. The DNA for the CDR3 is TGTGCCAGTAGTACCCACGGACAGGGTTACGAGCAGTACTTC.

This clonotype has a handful of counts. J is TRBJ2-5 and V is TRBV2; 9 bases align to TRBD2. The germline CDR1 and CDR2 sequences are SNHLY and FYNNEI. V dropped 3 bases and J dropped 3; count of bases not matched to a gene: 11. The CDR3 totals 17 residues. The CDR3 region is CASSDRLAGTWEETQYF. CDR3 coding DNA: TGTGCCAGCAGTGACCGGCTAGCGGGGACATGGGAAGAGACCCAGTACTTC.

This clonotype appeared many times. The chain has TRBV6-6 and TRBJ2-1; tentatively, D is TRBD2 (6 bases). In germline, CDR1 is MNHNY, CDR2 SVGAGI (reference sequence). V gave up 0 bases and J gave up 6 bases, with 9 bases separating them. CDR3 length: 14 amino acids. CDR3 DNA sequence: TGTGCCAGCAGTTACTCGGAGACTAGCAATGAGCAGTTCTTC. This codes for CASSYSETSNEQFF.

This clonotype was counted only a few times. This chain joins TRBV7-9 and TRBJ2-3; 9 nucleotides line up with TRBD2. Looked up from germline, CDR1 is SEHNR and CDR2 is FQNEAQ (reference sequence). The CDR3 loop spans 17 amino acids. With V trimmed by 4 bases and J by 0 bases, 8 bases remained unmatched. CDR3 DNA: TGTGCCAGCAGCTATCGCGGGAGGGCTATCAGCACAGATACGCAGTATTTT. As protein: CASSYRGRAISTDTQYF.

The table lists this clonotype with a few counts. J is TRBJ2-7 and V is TRBV4-2; 9 bases are shared with TRBD1. With V trimmed by 4 bases and J by 2 bases, 6 bases remained unmatched. The CDR3 is made up of 15 amino acids. Germline loops: CDR1 LGHNA, CDR2 YNFKEQ. The CDR3 spells CASSLYRGPAYEQYF. The DNA of the CDR3 is TGTGCCAGCAGCCTCTACAGGGGGCCGGCCTACGAGCAGTACTTC.

The chain recombines TRBV7-9 with TRBJ2-3; 9 nucleotides line up with TRBD2. This CDR3 is built from 16 residues. Germline values: CDR1 SEHNR, CDR2 FQNEAQ (reference sequence). J lost 0 bases, V lost 7 bases, and 8 bases had no gene match. Written as DNA, the CDR3 is TGTGCCAGCAAGACTAGCGGTGACTCTAGCACAGATACGCAGTATTTT. It codes for CASKTSGDSSTDTQYF. Full variable domain (remainder filled in from reference TRBV7-9 and TRBJ2-3): DTGVSQNPRHKITKRGQNVTFRCDPISEHNRLYWYRQTLGQGPEFLTYFQNEAQLEKSRLLSDRFSAERPKGSFSTLEIQRTEQGDSAMYLCASKTSGDSSTDTQYFGPGTRLTVL.

This clonotype was recorded a few times. The gene calls are TRBV7-9 and TRBJ2-7, with D perhaps TRBD1 (5 bases). V was cut by 4 bases and J by 2 bases, with 24 bases left in between. Germline CDR1 reads SEHNR; CDR2 reads FQNEAQ (reference sequence). The CDR3 loop spans 18 amino acids. CDR3 protein: CASSSTAQGHLNPYEQYF. Here the CDR3 DNA reads TGTGCCAGCAGCTCAACCGCTCAGGGCCACCTTAACCCCTACGAGCAGTACTTC.

This clonotype has a handful of counts. The chain carries TRBV7-9 and TRBJ1-1, with D perhaps matching TRBD1 (5 bases). The V and J ends lost 4 bases and 6 bases respectively, with 9 bases between them. From germline, CDR1 is SEHNR and CDR2 FQNEAQ (reference sequence). The CDR3 has 12 residues. The CDR3, as DNA: TGTGCCAGCAGCTCGGACAAACCTGAAGCTTTCTTT. Translation gives CASSSDKPEAFF.

V usage is TRBV13 and J usage is TRBJ2-5; D possibly corresponds to TRBD1 (5 bases). This CDR3 spans 12 amino acids. The V end was cut by 8 bases, the J end by 4 bases, with 11 bases between. Per the germline V gene, CDR1 is PRHDT and CDR2 is FYEKMQ (reference sequence). The CDR3 region has the DNA TGTGCCAGCGGTAGGGGTCGAGAGACCCAGTACTTC. It translates to CASGRGRETQYF.

Many counts were recorded for this clonotype. The genes are TRBV20-1 and TRBJ2-1; 11 bases map to TRBD2. The CDR3 has 16 residues. The germline gives CDR1 DFQATT, CDR2 SNEGSKA (reference sequence). V trimming: 3 bases; J trimming: 3 bases; junction bases outside the gene matches: 7. Written as DNA, the CDR3 is TGCAGTGCTAGGGTTAGCGGGAGGGCTTTCTACAATGAGCAGTTCTTC. Its translation: CSARVSGRAFYNEQFF.

The rearrangement joins TRBV28 to TRBJ2-5, with TRBD1 matching 9 bases. Trimming took 4 bases from V and 5 from J; bases not matched to a gene: 5. Germline V CDR1 and CDR2: MDHEN, SYDVKM. CDR3 length: 14 residues. CDR3 amino acids: CASSSPDRGETQYF. CDR3 coding DNA: TGTGCCAGCAGTTCACCGGACAGGGGCGAGACCCAGTACTTC. The full variable domain, in which reference TRBV28 and TRBJ2-5 provide the parts outside the CDR3, is DVKVTQSSRYLVKRTGEKVFLECVQDMDHENMFWYRQDPGLGLRLIYFSYDVKMKEKGDIPEGYSVSREKKERFSLILESASTNQTSMYLCASSSPDRGETQYFGPGTRLLVL.